Shown below are 29 T cell receptor beta chains from a single sample sequenced in a study of blood T cells in healthy people across ages. A second about 7 to 12 cycle PCR used barcoded and J-beta primers. TCRdb independently ran MiXCR on the 5' RACE reads; one entry per CDR3 protein. The sample yields some 640,000 distinct CDR3 sequences, 49% seen once. Material: blood. These receptors all come from a woman aged 55 to 70 in good health.

The CDR3 bases are TGTGCCAGCAGCTCACCTACAGCGGGAGGAAGAGAGACCCAGTACTTC. This gives the protein CASSSPTAGGRETQYF. The chain uses TRBV5-6 and TRBJ2-4, with TRBD2 matching 9 bases. With the DNA end fitting TRBJ2-5 better, the J assignment may be wrong. The CDR3 is 16 residues long. The germline V gene encodes CDR1 SGHDT and CDR2 YYEEEE.

This clonotype was picked up many times. At one end, the junction sequence differs from germline, possibly due to a read error. The rearrangement joins TRBV5-1 to TRBJ2-1; D is ambiguous. From germline, CDR1 is SGHRS and CDR2 YFSETQ. The CDR3 totals 12 residues. This CDR3 is CASSLGRNEQFF. The CDR3, as DNA: TGTGCCAGCAGTTTAGGTCGGAATGAGCAGTTCTTC.

This clonotype was counted a single time. The chain couples TRBV20-1 to TRBJ2-1; 14 nucleotides line up with TRBD2. CDR3 length: 17 residues. In germline, CDR1 is DFQATT, CDR2 SNEGSKA (reference sequence). The ends lost 4 bases at V and 10 bases at J; junction bases unmatched: 15. The CDR3 sequence: CSATVFWTSGRRMEQFF. The CDR3, as DNA: TGCAGTGCTACGGTTTTTTGGACTAGCGGGAGGAGGATGGAGCAGTTCTTC.

This sequence joins TRBV11-2 and TRBJ2-2; 10 bases align to TRBD2. This CDR3 region has 15 residues. Germline V gives CDR1 SGHAT, CDR2 FQNNGV. Germline trimming cut 4 bases from V and 4 bases from J; bases unmatched to any gene: 3. In DNA form, the CDR3 reads TGTGCCAGCAGCTGGGGACTAGCGCTCACCGGGGAGCTGTTTTTT. Its protein product is CASSWGLALTGELFF.

The rearrangement joins TRBV7-9 to TRBJ1-4; 8 bases line up with TRBD1. V gave up 4 bases and J gave up 12 bases; unmatched junction bases: 13. Germline lookup yields CDR1 SEHNR and CDR2 FQNEAQ (reference sequence). This CDR3 has 15 residues. CDR3 protein: CASSSGQGGMEELFF. The CDR3 nucleotides are TGTGCCAGCAGCTCTGGACAGGGTGGTATGGAAGAACTGTTTTTT.

As concerns this clonotype: This may be a read error, as it is one base from a much larger clone. The chain has TRBV12-3 or TRBV12-4 and TRBJ1-2; no reliable D call. The CDR3 covers 13 residues. Trimming took 5 bases from V and 1 from J, leaving 8 bases between them. DNA of the CDR3: TGTGCCAGCAGTCCCCCCCTTAACTATGGCTACACCTTC. Encoded protein: CASSPPLNYGYTF.

This sequence joins TRBV12-3 or TRBV12-4 and TRBJ2-7; D perhaps matches TRBD1 (5 bases). Between the trimmed V and J ends, which lost 2 bases and 7 bases, there was a span of 21 bases. This CDR3 region has 16 residues. The CDR3 protein is CASSLNPARGNWEQYF. The CDR3 DNA is TGTGCCAGCAGTTTAAATCCGGCAAGGGGAAATTGGGAGCAGTACTTC.

The rearrangement links TRBV6-5 to TRBJ1-2; 9 nucleotides match TRBD1. CDR1 and CDR2 from the germline V gene are MNHEY and SVGAGI. CDR3 length: 14 amino acids. Losses at the gene ends were 6 bases for V and 5 bases for J; bases not matched to a gene: 7. CDR3 residues: CASRRTGERYGYTF. The CDR3 DNA reads TGTGCCAGCAGAAGGACAGGGGAGCGTTATGGCTACACCTTC.

This clonotype has a count of ten or more. The V gene is TRBV7-9, the J gene TRBJ2-1, with no clear D. V lost 1 base and J 3 bases, leaving 7 bases between the germline ends. Germline V gene sequence: CDR1 SEHNR, CDR2 FQNEAQ (reference sequence). This CDR3 comprises 14 residues. CDR3 in amino acids: CASSLEPHYNEQFF. DNA for the CDR3: TGTGCCAGCAGCTTAGAGCCACACTACAATGAGCAGTTCTTC.

This clonotype has more than one count but fewer than ten. The chain recombines TRBV11-2 with TRBJ2-1, with 8 bases lining up with TRBD2. Germline loops: CDR1 SGHAT, CDR2 FQNNGV. This CDR3 region has 13 residues. The trim removed 11 bases at V and 3 bases at J, leaving 6 bases unmatched. CDR3 sequence: CASSGSFYNEQFF. The CDR3 nucleotides are TGTGCCTCGAGCGGGAGTTTCTACAATGAGCAGTTCTTC.

With respect to this clonotype: At one boundary the junction diverges from the germline segment, which might be a read error. The chain has TRBV12-3 or TRBV12-4 and TRBJ1-1; no reliable D call. The CDR3 covers 16 residues. The CDR3 coding sequence is TGTGCCAACAGTCACTTTTTACAGTTGGCCAGGACTGAAGCTTTCTTT. Protein sequence: CANSHFLQLARTEAFF.

This clonotype has only a few counts. The chain recombines TRBV6-2 or TRBV6-3 with TRBJ2-4; 8 nucleotides align to TRBD1. V dropped 4 bases and J dropped 4; count of bases not matched to a gene: 12. The CDR3 consists of 17 residues. Germline assignment: CDR1 MNHEY and CDR2 SVGEGT. Here the CDR3 reads CASSLPLTGVRKNIQYF. CDR3 nucleotide sequence: TGTGCCAGCAGTTTACCGCTGACAGGGGTGAGAAAAAACATTCAGTACTTC.

This clonotype has only a few counts. V gene TRBV20-1 combines with J gene TRBJ2-7, with TRBD1 matching over 9 bases. CDR1 is DFQATT and CDR2 is SNEGSKA in the germline V gene (reference sequence). The CDR3 loop spans 17 amino acids. The ends lost 1 base at V and 6 bases at J; junction bases unmatched: 16. CDR3 bases: TGCAGTGCTAGAGCTGCACCGGGACAGGGCCCCCTTCGCGAGCAGTACTTC. Protein: CSARAAPGQGPLREQYF.

Details on this clonotype: At one boundary the junction diverges from the germline segment, which might be a read error. This chain links TRBV7-2 with TRBJ2-1; TRBD2 might be the D (5 bases). CDR1 SGHTA and CDR2 FQGNSA come from the germline V gene. The CDR3 contains 13 residues. Written as DNA, the CDR3 is TGTGCCAGCAGCTTATGGGGAGACAATGTGCAGTTCTTC. Translating it yields CASSLWGDNVQFF.

In this sample, this clonotype turned up a few times. The chain has TRBV12-3 or TRBV12-4 and TRBJ2-3; either TRBD1 or TRBD2 may fit D (5 bases each). V dropped 6 bases and J dropped 5 bases, with 18 bases sitting between them. The CDR3 extends over 15 amino acids. CDR3 DNA sequence: TGTGCCAGCAGCCCGAGGGGAGACGGAATAGATACGCAGTATTTT. As protein: CASSPRGDGIDTQYF.

The table lists this clonotype with a few counts. V gene TRBV20-1 combines with J gene TRBJ2-7; 10 bases line up with TRBD1. Unmatched junction bases numbered 8, after V lost 4 bases and J lost 5 bases. Germline CDR1 DFQATT, CDR2 SNEGSKA (reference sequence). The CDR3 loop spans 14 amino acids. CDR3 sequence reads: CSATPLGTGDEQYF. CDR3 sequence (DNA): TGCAGTGCTACCCCCTTGGGGACAGGGGACGAGCAGTACTTC.

This clonotype has just a few counts. The rearrangement links TRBV3-1 to TRBJ2-7; the D is unclear. V was pared by 0 bases and J by 6 bases, with 12 bases between. The CDR3 totals 14 residues. Germline CDR1 reads LGHDT; CDR2 reads YNNKEL (reference sequence). CDR3 DNA sequence: TGTGCCAGCAGCCAAGATCTAGGGCTGCGCGAGCAGTACTTC. Its protein product is CASSQDLGLREQYF.

The sample holds many counts of this clonotype. This chain joins TRBV2 and TRBJ2-1; 8 bases are a match to TRBD2. CDR3 length: 14 residues. The germline CDR1 and CDR2 sequences are SNHLY and FYNNEI. J gave up 3 bases and V 6 bases, and 4 bases lay outside the gene matches. Written as DNA, the CDR3 is TGTGCCAGCAGGGCCGGGACTAGCTACAATGAGCAGTTCTTC. It yields the protein CASRAGTSYNEQFF.

In this sample, this clonotype turned up a few times. The genes are TRBV12-3 or TRBV12-4 and TRBJ1-1, with 7 bases matching TRBD1. This CDR3 is 14 amino acids long. Losses at the gene ends were 7 bases for V and 4 bases for J; bases not matched to a gene: 9. As DNA, the CDR3 is TGTGCCAGCACCGAACAGGGGACCACCACTGAAGCTTTCTTT. This gives the protein CASTEQGTTTEAFF.

This clonotype was found a few times. This chain connects TRBV28 to TRBJ1-2; tentatively, D is TRBD1 (6 bases). This CDR3 spans 11 amino acids. V was shortened by 10 bases and J by 7 bases, with 13 bases between the two germline ends. The germline V gene has CDR1 MDHEN and CDR2 SYDVKM. CDR3 coding DNA: TGTGCCACGTCGATCAGGGGTGGCTACACCTTC. This sequence encodes CATSIRGGYTF.

This clonotype occurred once. J is TRBJ2-1 and V is TRBV15; D not certain. V lost 6 bases and J lost 3, with 9 bases in between. Germline CDR1 LNHNV, CDR2 YYDKDF (reference sequence). The CDR3 sequence is 13 residues long. The DNA for the CDR3 is TGTGCCACCAGAAGCGAGAGCTACAATGAGCAGTTCTTC. Its translation: CATRSESYNEQFF.

This rearrangement joins TRBV6-1 to TRBJ2-5; D possibly corresponds to TRBD1 (7 bases). The J call is doubtful: the DNA matches TRBJ2-7 better. The CDR3 has 17 amino acids. Germline V gives CDR1 MNHNS, CDR2 SASEGT. This CDR3 reads CASSDPRGTDPAYEQYF. CDR3 DNA: TGTGCCAGCAGTGACCCCAGGGGGACTGACCCAGCCTACGAGCAGTACTTC.

This clonotype has just one count. Here the CDR3 reads CASRGWGLNGYTF. The DNA of the CDR3 is TGTGCCAGCCGGGGATGGGGGCTGAATGGCTACACCTTC. The rearrangement joins TRBV28 to TRBJ1-2; D is possibly TRBD1 (6 bases). In germline, CDR1 is MDHEN, CDR2 SYDVKM. The CDR3 runs to 13 residues. V lost 8 bases and J lost 6, with 16 bases in between.

J is TRBJ2-7 and V is TRBV2; 12 bases line up with TRBD2. Germline V gene data show CDR1 as SNHLY and CDR2 as FYNNEI. There are 14 residues in the CDR3. Trimming took 6 bases from V and 7 from J; bases not matched to a gene: 7. The CDR3 here is CASRRLAGEGEQYF. The DNA for the CDR3 is TGTGCCAGCAGAAGACTAGCGGGAGAGGGTGAGCAGTACTTC.

The chain is built from TRBV14 and TRBJ2-1; TRBD2 matches 7 bases. This CDR3 comprises 15 residues. Germline-derived CDR1 and CDR2 are SGHDN and FVKESK. V trimming: 3 bases; J trimming: 2 bases; junction bases outside the gene matches: 4. The CDR3 spells CASSHLAAPYNEQFF. CDR3 sequence (DNA): TGTGCCAGCAGCCATCTAGCGGCGCCCTACAATGAGCAGTTCTTC.

This clonotype has only a few counts. The J gene is TRBJ1-2, the V gene TRBV2; no definite D call. The length of the CDR3 is 14 residues. Between the trimmed V and J ends, which lost 4 bases and 5 bases, there was a span of 14 bases. Germline CDR1 and CDR2: SNHLY and FYNNEI. The CDR3, as DNA: TGTGCCAGCAGTGCCTGGAACGTGGAGTATGGCTACACCTTC. This encodes CASSAWNVEYGYTF.

The J gene is TRBJ1-2, the V gene TRBV15; D unresolved. Deletions cut 0 bases from V and 4 bases from J, with 9 bases between. Germline CDR1 LNHNV, CDR2 YYDKDF (reference sequence). This CDR3 comprises 14 residues. This CDR3 reads CATSRDRNSYGYTF. The CDR3 region has the DNA TGTGCCACCAGCAGAGATCGGAACAGCTATGGCTACACCTTC.

The sample holds a few counts of this clonotype. V and J are TRBV7-6 and TRBJ2-1; possibly TRBD1 or TRBD2 for D (6 bases each). From germline, CDR1 is SGHVS and CDR2 FNYEAQ. This CDR3 comprises 12 residues. Trimming removed 5 bases at V and 12 bases at J, with 14 bases between. The CDR3 loop reads CASSEEGGWQFF. CDR3 bases: TGTGCCAGCAGCGAAGAAGGGGGGTGGCAGTTCTTC.

This clonotype was observed a handful of times. The chain links TRBV4-3 to TRBJ1-2; 8 bases fit TRBD1. Germline lookup yields CDR1 LGHNA and CDR2 YSLEER. The CDR3 runs 15 residues. Trimming at V came to 1 base and at J to 7 bases, leaving 8 bases not matched to a gene. CDR3 residues: CASSQGSGQGTGYTF. The CDR3 DNA reads as TGCGCCAGCAGCCAAGGCTCCGGACAGGGAACTGGCTACACCTTC.